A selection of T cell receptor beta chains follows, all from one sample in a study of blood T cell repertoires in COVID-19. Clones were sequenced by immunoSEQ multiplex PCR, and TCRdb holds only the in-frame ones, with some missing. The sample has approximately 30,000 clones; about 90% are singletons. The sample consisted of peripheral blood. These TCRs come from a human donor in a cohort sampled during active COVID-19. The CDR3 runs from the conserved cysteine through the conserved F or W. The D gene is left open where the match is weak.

cdr3_nt: TGTGCCATCAGTGGGACAGTGATGAACACTGAAGCTTTCTTT; cdr3_aa: CAISGTVMNTEAFF; v_call: TRBV10-3; d_call: -; j_call: TRBJ1-1
cdr3_nt: TGTGCCAGCTCCGACGCGGGGAATTATGGCTACACCTTC; cdr3_aa: CASSDAGNYGYTF; v_call: TRBV18; d_call: -; j_call: TRBJ1-2
cdr3_nt: TGTGCCAGCAGGGCTACAGGTAACACTGAAGCTTTCTTT; cdr3_aa: CASRATGNTEAFF; v_call: TRBV25-1; d_call: -; j_call: TRBJ1-1
cdr3_nt: TGTGCCAGCAGCCTTTGGAGGGACACTGAAGCTTTCTTT; cdr3_aa: CASSLWRDTEAFF; v_call: TRBV5-4; d_call: -; j_call: TRBJ1-1
cdr3_nt: TGTGCCAGCAGCTTAACCGGGTCTGGAGATACGCAGTATTTT; cdr3_aa: CASSLTGSGDTQYF; v_call: TRBV7-3; d_call: -; j_call: TRBJ2-3
cdr3_nt: TGTGCCAGCAGTTCTCGCCGGGACAGGAGAACTAACCAAGAGACCCAGTACTTC; cdr3_aa: CASSSRRDRRTNQETQYF; v_call: TRBV7-9; d_call: TRBD1; j_call: TRBJ2-5
cdr3_nt: TGTGCCAGTAAGCACTCCCCCCGCAATCAGCCCCAGCATTTT; cdr3_aa: CASKHSPRNQPQHF; v_call: TRBV19; d_call: -; j_call: TRBJ1-5
cdr3_nt: TGTGCCAGCAGAGAGGGGGCGGGAGGTGAAAAACTGTTTTTT; cdr3_aa: CASREGAGGEKLFF; v_call: TRBV6-5; d_call: TRBD1; j_call: TRBJ1-4
cdr3_nt: TGCGCCAGCAGCCTGAACACCGGGGAGCTGTTTTTT; cdr3_aa: CASSLNTGELFF; v_call: TRBV10-1; d_call: -; j_call: TRBJ2-2
cdr3_nt: TGCGCCAGCAGCCCGGCTGGGCCCGACGGCGGGGAGCTGTTTTTT; cdr3_aa: CASSPAGPDGGELFF; v_call: TRBV5-1; d_call: -; j_call: TRBJ2-2